The present TCR beta chain was sequenced within a study of blood T cell repertoires in COVID-19. Germline V gene data show CDR1 as MNHEY and CDR2 as SVGEGT. This CDR3 spans 15 amino acids. V shed 6 bases and J 6 bases; nucleotides not matched to a gene: 5. Repertoires were generated with immunoSEQ multiplex PCR, while TCRdb's copy carries only in-frame clones and drops some. The top ten clones hold about 3% of a sample with about 210,000 clones, 85% to 90% of them seen once. The specimen was peripheral blood. This chain links TRBV6-2 or TRBV6-3 with TRBJ2-1; 13 bases line up with TRBD2. The source is a man in his sixties with acute or convalescent COVID-19. CDR3 in amino acids: CASSRLAGGANEQFF. The CDR3, as DNA: TGTGCCAGCAGCAGACTAGCGGGGGGCGCCAATGAGCAGTTCTTC.